These 23 T cell receptor beta chains share one sample of origin, sequenced in a study of blood T cell repertoires in COVID-19. Assay used: immunoSEQ multiplex PCR; TCRdb lists only in-frame clones, some missing. Among about 210,000 clones listed, 85% were seen once. Sequencing used PBMCs or T cells enriched from blood (not recorded which). These receptors all come from a middle-aged man who had recovered from COVID-19.

The DNA for the CDR3 is TGTGCCAGCAGTTTTTCGCCCCGGAATGAGCAGTTCTTC. Translated: CASSFSPRNEQFF. This chain uses TRBV6-5 with TRBJ2-1; the D is unclear. This CDR3 comprises 13 residues. Germline assignment: CDR1 MNHEY and CDR2 SVGAGI. Trimming removed 4 bases at V and 7 bases at J, with 11 bases between.

The chain is built from TRBV19 and TRBJ1-1; D is unclear. Germline V lookup: CDR1 LNHDA, CDR2 SQIVND (reference sequence). Between the trimmed V and J ends, which lost 6 bases and 4 bases, there was a span of 9 bases. The CDR3 covers 12 residues. As DNA, the CDR3 is TGTGCCAGTAGCAAACAGTTCACTGAAGCTTTCTTT. It translates to CASSKQFTEAFF. Full variable domain (missing parts from reference TRBV19 and TRBJ1-1): DGGITQSPKYLFRKEGQNVTLSCEQNLNHDAMYWYRQDPGQGLRLIYYSQIVNDFQKGDIAEGYSVSREKKESFPLTVTSAQKNPTAFYLCASSKQFTEAFFGQGTRLTVV.

The chain carries TRBV4-3 and TRBJ2-1, with D perhaps TRBD2 (6 bases). CDR3 length equals 16 residues. Trimming took off 0 bases at V and 4 bases at J, with 13 bases between the two ends. CDR1 is LGHNA and CDR2 is YSLEER in the germline V gene. The CDR3 DNA follows: TGCGCCAGCAGCCAAGATCTGGGGGGACCGTACAATGAGCAGTTCTTC. As protein: CASSQDLGGPYNEQFF.

This clone was observed a single time. V and J are TRBV7-9 and TRBJ1-2, with D unclear. Per germline, CDR1 SEHNR and CDR2 FQNEAQ (reference sequence). Trimming removed 3 bases from V and 8 bases from J, with 16 bases in between. The length of the CDR3 is 14 residues. CDR3 sequence (DNA): TGTGCCAGCAGCTTCGAATGGGAGGCCGGGGGCTACACCTTC. As protein: CASSFEWEAGGYTF.

The V gene is TRBV3-1 (or the pseudogene TRBV3-2), the J gene TRBJ2-1; D is possibly TRBD2 (5 bases). Germline CDR1 is LGHDT and CDR2 is YNNKEL (reference sequence). The CDR3 spans 16 residues. The germline V and J ends were trimmed by 2 bases and 7 bases, with 18 bases remaining between them. The CDR3 reads CASSQPLLGSKNEQFF. For the CDR3, the DNA is TGTGCCAGCAGCCAACCACTCTTGGGGAGTAAAAATGAGCAGTTCTTC.

This chain connects TRBV13 to TRBJ2-7; 7 nucleotides agree with TRBD2. The CDR3 totals 15 residues. Germline lookup yields CDR1 PRHDT and CDR2 FYEKMQ (reference sequence). Trimming cost V 5 bases and J 3 bases; bases outside gene matches: 10. CDR3 DNA sequence: TGTGCCAGCAGCCCCCGGACTAGTGGTAACTACGAGCAGTACTTC. Translating gives CASSPRTSGNYEQYF.

This rearrangement joins TRBV12-3 or TRBV12-4 to TRBJ1-2, with D possibly TRBD1 on 6 matching bases. Trimming removed 6 bases from V and 2 bases from J, with 10 bases in between. There are 13 residues in the CDR3. CDR3 loop: CASSDTGNYGYTF. The CDR3 bases are TGTGCCAGCAGCGACACAGGGAACTATGGCTACACCTTC.

This rearrangement joins TRBV19 to TRBJ2-1; 10 nucleotides match TRBD2. Per the germline V gene, CDR1 is LNHDA and CDR2 is SQIVND (reference sequence). J was trimmed by 2 bases and V by 5 bases; bases with no gene match: 15. This CDR3 contains 19 residues. The CDR3 region is CASSPLAGVGGLTYNEQFF. The CDR3 nucleotides read TGTGCCAGTAGTCCTCTAGCGGGAGTTGGGGGATTGACCTACAATGAGCAGTTCTTC.

The chain has TRBV7-2 and TRBJ1-5, with 7 bases that match TRBD1. The V gene's germline CDR1 is SGHTA and CDR2 FQGNSA. The CDR3 totals 15 residues. With V trimmed by 4 bases and J by 0 bases, 3 bases remained unmatched. CDR3 DNA: TGTGCCAGCAGCTCCGGGACAGATAGCAATCAGCCCCAGCATTTT. Its protein is CASSSGTDSNQPQHF. Based on the CDR3 plus reference TRBV7-2 and TRBJ1-5, the full variable domain is GAGVSQSPSNKVTEKGKDVELRCDPISGHTALYWYRQSLGQGLEFLIYFQGNSAPDKSGLPSDRFSAERTGGSVSTLTIQRTQQEDSAVYLCASSSGTDSNQPQHFGDGTRLSIL.

The chain carries TRBV2 and TRBJ1-5, with D possibly matching TRBD1 (6 bases). Germline-derived CDR1 and CDR2 are SNHLY and FYNNEI. Trimming pared 6 bases from V and 6 bases from J, leaving 12 bases between. The CDR3 is 13 amino acids. The CDR3 region is CASRSTGSQPQHF. In DNA, the CDR3 is TGTGCCAGCAGATCGACAGGCAGTCAGCCCCAGCATTTT. Full variable domain (outside the CDR3, taken from reference TRBV2 and TRBJ1-5): EPEVTQTPSHQVTQMGQEVILRCVPISNHLYFYWYRQILGQKVEFLVSFYNNEISEKSEIFDDQFSVERPDGSNFTLKIRSTKLEDSAMYFCASRSTGSQPQHFGDGTRLSIL.

The V gene is TRBV19, the J gene TRBJ1-6; 7 bases are a match to TRBD1. The ends lost 5 bases at V and 1 base at J; junction bases unmatched: 5. The germline gives CDR1 LNHDA, CDR2 SQIVND (reference sequence). The length of the CDR3 is 16 residues. The CDR3 bases are TGTGCCAGTAGTCCTAGACAGGGATCCTATAATTCACCCCTCCACTTT. Encoded protein: CASSPRQGSYNSPLHF.

This chain uses TRBV11-2 with TRBJ1-5; D remains ambiguous. Per germline, CDR1 SGHAT and CDR2 FQNNGV. The ends were cut back, 1 base at V and 3 bases at J, with 7 bases in the middle. This CDR3 is built from 14 residues. CDR3 in DNA: TGTGCCAGCAGCTTAGGACAACCCAATCAGCCCCAGCATTTT. Its protein product is CASSLGQPNQPQHF.

The genes are TRBV28 and TRBJ2-7, with 8 bases matching TRBD1. The ends lost 5 bases at V and 3 bases at J; junction bases unmatched: 6. Germline V gene sequence: CDR1 MDHEN, CDR2 SYDVKM. The CDR3 is 14 residues long. The CDR3 nucleotides are TGTGCCAGCAGTCCGCGGACAGGGATCTACGAGCAGTACTTC. This gives the protein CASSPRTGIYEQYF. The full variable domain, rest sourced from reference TRBV28 and TRBJ2-7, is DVKVTQSSRYLVKRTGEKVFLECVQDMDHENMFWYRQDPGLGLRLIYFSYDVKMKEKGDIPEGYSVSREKKERFSLILESASTNQTSMYLCASSPRTGIYEQYFGPGTRLTVT.

The chain carries TRBV19 and TRBJ2-2, with TRBD1 matching 10 bases. The CDR3 is 14 amino acids. Unmatched junction bases numbered 3, after V lost 4 bases and J lost 7 bases. CDR1 and CDR2 (germline): LNHDA, SQIVND (reference sequence). The CDR3 nucleotides read TGTGCCAGTAGTAAAGGGACAGGGGTCGGGGAGCTGTTTTTT. This translates into CASSKGTGVGELFF.

This clone was detected only once. The chain uses TRBV2 and TRBJ1-5; the match to TRBD1 covers 7 bases. The J segment lost 3 bases and the V segment lost 2 bases, leaving 4 bases of the junction unmatched. Germline CDR1 SNHLY, CDR2 FYNNEI. CDR3 size: 15 residues. The CDR3, as DNA: TGTGCCAGCAGTGAAACGGGACAGATCAATCAGCCCCAGCATTTT. Its protein product is CASSETGQINQPQHF.

The chain has TRBV12-3 or TRBV12-4 and TRBJ2-1, with 7 nucleotides matching TRBD1. The CDR3 totals 13 residues. V shed 3 bases, J shed 6 bases, and the junction held 2 bases outside the gene matches. The CDR3 DNA reads as TGTGCCAGCAGTTTTGAGGGGGCCAATGAGCAGTTCTTC. Translating it yields CASSFEGANEQFF.

The genes are TRBV29-1 and TRBJ1-5; D is perhaps TRBD1 (6 bases). The CDR3 contains 13 residues. The V gene's germline CDR1 is SQVTM and CDR2 ANQGSEA. Trimming took off 4 bases at V and 1 base at J, with 8 bases between the two ends. CDR3 in DNA: TGCAGCGTTGCCAGGGGAAGCAATCAGCCCCAGCATTTT. It codes for CSVARGSNQPQHF.

The chain links TRBV11-2 to TRBJ2-7; 7 nucleotides align to TRBD1. With V trimmed by 2 bases and J by 4 bases, 8 bases remained unmatched. In germline, CDR1 is SGHAT, CDR2 FQNNGV. This CDR3 has 15 amino acids. The CDR3 region has the DNA TGTGCCAGCAGCTTATCTTACAGGGGCGATTACGAGCAGTACTTC. This sequence encodes CASSLSYRGDYEQYF.

This clone was picked up one time. V usage is TRBV6-5 and J usage is TRBJ2-7, with D maybe TRBD2 (5 bases). Germline assignment: CDR1 MNHEY and CDR2 SVGAGI. The length of the CDR3 is 16 residues. V was cut by 0 bases and J by 3 bases, with 15 bases left in between. This chain's CDR3 is CASSYSALADYYEQYF. CDR3 nucleotide sequence: TGTGCCAGCAGTTACTCGGCCCTAGCCGACTACTACGAGCAGTACTTC.

The chain combines TRBV27 with TRBJ2-7; D possibly corresponds to TRBD2 (5 bases). V shed 5 bases and J shed 2 bases, with 13 bases lying between them. Germline lookup yields CDR1 MNHEY and CDR2 SMNVEV (reference sequence). The CDR3 has 14 residues. The CDR3 DNA is TGTGCCAGCAGTGAATCGGGAAACACCTACGAGCAGTACTTC. It codes for CASSESGNTYEQYF.

The chain employs TRBV29-1 and TRBJ1-1, with unresolved D. Germline CDR1 reads SQVTM; CDR2 reads ANQGSEA. Trimming took off 3 bases at V and 0 bases at J, with 8 bases between the two ends. The CDR3 is 13 residues long. CDR3 in DNA: TGCAGCGTTGATCCAGATATGAACACTGAAGCTTTCTTT. Translation gives CSVDPDMNTEAFF.

The chain has TRBV5-6 and TRBJ1-6; a possible D gene is TRBD1 (5 bases). The V end lost 1 base, the J end lost 10 bases, and 18 bases lay between the germline ends. The CDR3 spans 16 residues. The germline CDR1 and CDR2 sequences are SGHDT and YYEEEE. CDR3 nucleotide sequence: TGTGCCAGCAGCTTGAGTCGCAGGGAAAGGTGGTCACCCCTCCACTTT. Protein sequence: CASSLSRRERWSPLHF.

The rearrangement joins TRBV7-8 to TRBJ2-3; tentative D call: TRBD1 (5 bases). The CDR3 covers 13 residues. Germline V lookup: CDR1 SGHVS, CDR2 FQNEAQ. The ends were cut back, 7 bases at V and 1 base at J, with 9 bases in the middle. The chain's CDR3 is CASNGQGTDTQYF. In DNA, the CDR3 is TGTGCCAGCAACGGACAAGGCACAGATACGCAGTATTTT.